A single sample is the source of the 25 T cell receptor beta chains below, sequenced in a study of graft-versus-host responses after intestinal transplantation. Sequencing used immunoSEQ multiplex PCR; TCRdb keeps in-frame clones, though not all of them. The table has about 97,000 clones, 80% to 95% seen once. Material: PBMCs, obtained about 450 days after intestinal transplant. The receptor source for this set is a human patient who received an intestinal transplant, so some T cells may come from the graft donor.

This rearrangement joins TRBV6-5 to TRBJ2-2, with D uncertain. CDR1 and CDR2 (germline): MNHEY, SVGAGI. The V and J ends lost 0 bases and 4 bases respectively, with 6 bases between them. This CDR3 has 14 residues. The DNA for the CDR3 is TGTGCCAGCAGTTACTCGCGTAGCACCGGGGAGCTGTTTTTT. It specifies CASSYSRSTGELFF.

As regards this clone: One end of the junction varies from germline; a read error may be responsible. The chain has TRBV14 and TRBJ1-1; 7 bases agree with TRBD1. Germline V lookup: CDR1 SGHDN, CDR2 FVKESK. This CDR3 has 15 residues. The CDR3 sequence is CASRHRGVLGTEAFF. The DNA of the CDR3 is TGTGCCAGCCGCCACAGGGGAGTACTGGGCACTGAAGCTTTCTTT.

V is TRBV4-2 and J is TRBJ2-3; the D gene is possibly TRBD2 (6 bases). The ends were cut back, 1 base at V and 4 bases at J, with 9 bases in the middle. There are 14 residues in the CDR3. Germline V gene sequence: CDR1 LGHNA, CDR2 YNFKEQ. The CDR3 DNA reads as TGTGCCAGCAGCCAAGCCGGGAGCGCAGATACGCAGTATTTT. It encodes CASSQAGSADTQYF.

Only one count was recorded for this clone. V usage is TRBV10-3 and J usage is TRBJ2-5; weak D call: TRBD2 (7 bases). This CDR3 contains 14 residues. Germline CDR1 reads ENHRY; CDR2 reads SYGVKD. Deletions cut 3 bases from V and 5 bases from J, with 13 bases between. The CDR3 loop reads CAISDSGGAETQYF. Here the CDR3 DNA reads TGTGCCATCAGTGATTCGGGGGGCGCGGAGACCCAGTACTTC.

The chain recombines TRBV4-1 with TRBJ1-2; possibly TRBD1 for D (6 bases). The V and J ends lost 0 bases and 3 bases respectively, with 14 bases between them. In germline, CDR1 is MGHRA, CDR2 YSYEKL. The CDR3 consists of 16 residues. The CDR3 sequence is CASSQDRTEAYYGYTF. The CDR3 region has the DNA TGCGCCAGCAGCCAAGATCGGACAGAAGCCTACTATGGCTACACCTTC.

The genes are TRBV5-4 and TRBJ1-6; weak D call: TRBD1 (5 bases). Germline V gene sequence: CDR1 SGHNT, CDR2 YYREEE (reference sequence). This CDR3 is built from 15 residues. Trimming took 0 bases from V and 8 from J, leaving 12 bases between them. CDR3 sequence: CASSLDRPEYSPLHF. The CDR3 nucleotides are TGTGCCAGCAGCTTGGACAGGCCGGAGTATTCACCCCTCCACTTT.

The chain carries TRBV15 and TRBJ2-7; 7 bases fit TRBD1. The CDR3 runs 15 residues. Per the germline V gene, CDR1 is LNHNV and CDR2 is YYDKDF (reference sequence). Trimming removed 2 bases from V and 1 base from J; junction bases left unmatched: 5. The CDR3 spells CATSRSRTGSYEQYF. CDR3 bases: TGTGCCACCAGCAGATCCCGGACAGGATCCTACGAGCAGTACTTC.

The J gene is TRBJ2-7, the V gene TRBV15, with 7 bases that match TRBD1. With 5 bases clipped from V and 5 bases from J, the junction kept 6 bases outside the gene matches. The CDR3 extends over 13 amino acids. From germline, CDR1 is LNHNV and CDR2 YYDKDF (reference sequence). In nucleotides, the CDR3 is TGTGCCACCAGCTTGGACAGGATTGACGAGCAGTACTTC. Protein product: CATSLDRIDEQYF.

This chain uses TRBV25-1 with TRBJ1-2; D might be TRBD1 (5 bases). CDR1 and CDR2 from the germline V gene are MGHDK and SYGVNS. The CDR3 length is 14 residues. V lost 3 bases and J lost 4, with 12 bases in between. The CDR3: CASSDPGLLYGYTF. The CDR3 region has the DNA TGTGCCAGCAGTGACCCAGGGCTCCTCTATGGCTACACCTTC.

The chain uses TRBV19 and TRBJ2-7, with 7 bases fitting TRBD1. V shed 5 bases, J shed 7 bases, and the junction held 11 bases outside the gene matches. The CDR3 runs 14 residues. Germline-derived CDR1 and CDR2 are LNHDA and SQIVND (reference sequence). The CDR3 is CASSSHGTAIEQYF. DNA for the CDR3: TGTGCCAGTAGTTCCCACGGGACAGCAATTGAGCAGTACTTC.

V is TRBV4-2 and J is TRBJ2-2; D is uncertain. Germline lookup yields CDR1 LGHNA and CDR2 YNFKEQ. The CDR3 consists of 16 residues. The V gene lost 1 base and the J gene lost 0 bases, with 9 bases spanning the gap. The CDR3 DNA is TGTGCCAGCAGCCAAGCGAGAGTCGCGAACACCGGGGAGCTGTTTTTT. Encoded protein: CASSQARVANTGELFF.

The genes are TRBV19 and TRBJ1-2, with no clear D. The CDR3 has 14 amino acids. Trimming shortened V by 2 bases and J by 3 bases, and 10 bases separated the two germline ends. Germline V gene data show CDR1 as LNHDA and CDR2 as SQIVND (reference sequence). In DNA, the CDR3 is TGTGCCAGTAGTATAAGTCTCAGCGACTATGGCTACACCTTC. It translates to CASSISLSDYGYTF. The whole variable domain, filled in from reference TRBV19 and TRBJ1-2, reads DGGITQSPKYLFRKEGQNVTLSCEQNLNHDAMYWYRQDPGQGLRLIYYSQIVNDFQKGDIAEGYSVSREKKESFPLTVTSAQKNPTAFYLCASSISLSDYGYTFGSGTRLTVV.

The rearrangement links TRBV7-6 to TRBJ2-2; unclear D gene. V lost 2 bases and J 6 bases, leaving 10 bases between the germline ends. The CDR3 sequence is 14 residues long. CDR1 and CDR2 from the germline V gene are SGHVS and FNYEAQ. As DNA, the CDR3 is TGTGCCAGCAGCTTATCCCTCGCGTCCGGGGAGCTGTTTTTT. Its protein product is CASSLSLASGELFF.

The chain employs TRBV6-5 and TRBJ1-2; D is undetermined. Germline lookup yields CDR1 MNHEY and CDR2 SVGAGI. The length of the CDR3 is 12 residues. The V gene lost 9 bases and the J gene lost 8 bases, with 16 bases spanning the gap. The CDR3 protein is CASWAFSGGYTF. The CDR3 DNA follows: TGTGCCAGTTGGGCCTTCTCTGGGGGCTACACCTTC.

The V gene is TRBV7-3, the J gene TRBJ2-3; 9 nucleotides match TRBD2. The germline CDR1 and CDR2 sequences are SGHTA and FQGTGA. V shed 5 bases and J 9 bases; nucleotides not matched to a gene: 18. The CDR3 extends over 17 amino acids. The CDR3 spells CASSPGLAGASQGTQYF. The CDR3 nucleotides read TGTGCCAGCAGCCCGGGGTTAGCGGGGGCCTCACAGGGGACGCAGTATTTT. The full variable domain, completed using reference TRBV7-3 and TRBJ2-3, is GAGVSQTPSNKVTEKGKYVELRCDPISGHTALYWYRQSLGQGPEFLIYFQGTGAADDSGLPNDRFFAVRPEGSVSTLKIQRTERGDSAVYLCASSPGLAGASQGTQYFGPGTRLTVL.

The count of this clone is one. The chain has TRBV5-1 and TRBJ2-5; 7 nucleotides align to TRBD1. The CDR3 is 14 amino acids. Germline CDR1 SGHRS, CDR2 YFSETQ. The trim removed 0 bases at V and 2 bases at J, leaving 1 base unmatched. The CDR3 sequence: CASSLETGQETQYF. In DNA, the CDR3 is TGCGCCAGCAGCTTGGAGACAGGGCAAGAGACCCAGTACTTC.

The chain couples TRBV14 to TRBJ1-2; 8 nucleotides match TRBD1. V was pared by 4 bases and J by 4 bases, with 11 bases of the junction left unmatched. The CDR3 has 16 amino acids. In germline, CDR1 is SGHDN, CDR2 FVKESK. CDR3 sequence reads: CASSPPFGTGLYGYTF. In nucleotides, the CDR3 is TGTGCCAGCAGCCCCCCCTTTGGGACAGGCCTCTATGGCTACACCTTC. Supplemented by reference TRBV14 and TRBJ1-2, the full variable domain reads EAGVTQFPSHSVIEKGQTVTLRCDPISGHDNLYWYRRVMGKEIKFLLHFVKESKQDESGMPNNRFLAERTGGTYSTLKVQPAELEDSGVYFCASSPPFGTGLYGYTFGSGTRLTVV.

The genes are TRBV5-4 and TRBJ1-2; 11 bases are a match to TRBD1. CDR1 SGHNT and CDR2 YYREEE come from the germline V gene (reference sequence). Trimming removed 7 bases from V and 4 bases from J; junction bases left unmatched: 6. CDR3 size: 14 residues. Here the CDR3 reads CASLPGTGGYGYTF. The CDR3 DNA reads as TGTGCCAGCCTCCCCGGGACAGGGGGCTATGGCTACACCTTC.

The chain recombines TRBV5-1 with TRBJ2-3; 10 bases match TRBD2. The ends lost 0 bases at V and 4 bases at J; junction bases unmatched: 5. Germline loops: CDR1 SGHRS, CDR2 YFSETQ. The CDR3 has 16 residues. CDR3 region: CASSLDFLAGADTQYF. CDR3 DNA sequence: TGCGCCAGCAGCTTGGATTTCCTAGCGGGGGCAGATACGCAGTATTTT.

The chain couples TRBV7-2 to TRBJ1-1; TRBD1 matches 9 bases. This CDR3 is 18 amino acids long. Germline-derived CDR1 and CDR2 are SGHTA and FQGNSA. Trimming cost V 3 bases and J 0 bases; bases outside gene matches: 11. The DNA for the CDR3 is TGTGCCAGCAGCTTGTTCGGGACAGGGTATTTAGTGAACACTGAAGCTTTCTTT. As protein: CASSLFGTGYLVNTEAFF.

This clone occurred once. This sequence joins TRBV9 and TRBJ1-2, with D unresolved. The CDR3 has 13 amino acids. The V end was cut by 3 bases, the J end by 6 bases, with 12 bases between. The germline V gene encodes CDR1 SGDLS and CDR2 YYNGEE. Written as DNA, the CDR3 is TGTGCCAGCAGCGCCCGGGAACGGGATGGCTACACCTTC. Its protein product is CASSARERDGYTF.

The gene calls are TRBV6-6 and TRBJ2-7, with 9 bases identical to TRBD2. The CDR3 runs 13 residues. Germline values: CDR1 MNHNY, CDR2 SVGAGI (reference sequence). Trimming cost V 6 bases and J 3 bases; bases outside gene matches: 3. CDR3 sequence: CASSRLADYEQYF. CDR3 DNA sequence: TGTGCCAGCAGCCGACTAGCGGACTACGAGCAGTACTTC.

The chain joins TRBV11-2 to TRBJ1-2; maybe TRBD1 (6 bases). Germline V lookup: CDR1 SGHAT, CDR2 FQNNGV. The germline V and J ends were trimmed by 6 bases and 8 bases, with 16 bases remaining between them. This CDR3 has 13 amino acids. CDR3 bases: TGTGCCAGCAGTCCCCGAGGGGGTTGGGGCTACACCTTC. Protein product: CASSPRGGWGYTF.

The chain combines TRBV5-1 with TRBJ2-7; a weak D match, TRBD2 (7 bases). Germline CDR1 reads SGHRS; CDR2 reads YFSETQ. The CDR3 totals 14 residues. Trimming removed 4 bases at V and 0 bases at J, with 11 bases between. The CDR3 DNA is TGCGCCAGCAGCGGGGGGGGCCCCTCCTACGAGCAGTACTTC. As protein: CASSGGGPSYEQYF.

This clone was counted a single time. The CDR3 DNA is TGTGCCAGCAGCTTAGTCAGGGGACAGCCCGAATACGAGCAGTACTTC. Amino acids: CASSLVRGQPEYEQYF. The genes are TRBV7-8 and TRBJ2-7; TRBD1 agrees at 7 bases. After removal of 1 base from V and 4 bases from J, the junction contained 10 bases not matched to a gene. This CDR3 contains 16 residues. The germline CDR1 and CDR2 sequences are SGHVS and FQNEAQ.